This T cell receptor (beta chain) was sequenced in a study of T-cell reconstitution after alpha-beta-depleted transplantation in children. Unique molecular identifiers were used to barcode this TCRbeta library. TCRdb re-derived calls from the PCR reads in MiXCR, one entry per CDR3 protein. The sample lists approximately 250,000 distinct CDR3 sequences; approximately 9.8% were seen once. This clonotype occurred many times. Germline assignment: CDR1 SGHTA and CDR2 FQGNSA. V was pared by 6 bases and J by 0 bases, with 6 bases of the junction left unmatched. The CDR3 is 16 residues long. The chain employs TRBV7-2 and TRBJ2-3; TRBD2 matches at 10 bases. This sequence originates from a human donor who donated a stem cell graft to a child with SCID. This specimen consisted of PBMCs from the stem cell graft donor, obtained from the stem cell graft. CDR3 sequence (DNA): TGTGCCAGCAGGCGAAGCGGGGGGGGTAGCACAGATACGCAGTATTTT. Amino acid sequence: CASRRSGGGSTDTQYF.